This T cell receptor (beta chain) was profiled in a study of graft-versus-host responses after intestinal transplantation. On this clone itself: Its matching antigen is unknown.

Germline V gene sequence: CDR1 MDHEN, CDR2 SYDVKM. The trim removed 2 bases at V and 1 base at J, leaving 6 bases unmatched. The CDR3 contains 16 residues. Sequenced by immunoSEQ multiplex PCR; TCRdb stores in-frame clones only, minus some. In the table there are tens of thousands of clones, less than 90% of which are singletons. The TCR comes from a human donor who received an intestinal transplant. The chain uses TRBV28 and TRBJ1-1, with 8 bases lining up with TRBD1. Sample: unstimulated CD8+ T cells sorted from spleen or lymph node cells, taken before intestinal transplant. CDR3 amino acids: CASSLPLGTGNTEAFF. DNA of the CDR3: TGTGCCAGCAGTTTACCCCTCGGGACAGGGAACACTGAAGCTTTCTTT.